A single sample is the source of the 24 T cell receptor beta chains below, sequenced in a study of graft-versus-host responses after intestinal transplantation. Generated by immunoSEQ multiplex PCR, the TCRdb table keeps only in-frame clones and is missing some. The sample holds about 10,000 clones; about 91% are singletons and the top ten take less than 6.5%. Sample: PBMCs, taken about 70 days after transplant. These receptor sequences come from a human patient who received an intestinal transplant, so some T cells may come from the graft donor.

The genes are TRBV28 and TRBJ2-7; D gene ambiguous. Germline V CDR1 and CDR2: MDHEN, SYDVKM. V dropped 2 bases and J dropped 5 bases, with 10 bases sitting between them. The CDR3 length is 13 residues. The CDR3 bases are TGTGCCAGCAGTTTAGTAGTAGCCCACGAGCAGTACTTC. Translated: CASSLVVAHEQYF. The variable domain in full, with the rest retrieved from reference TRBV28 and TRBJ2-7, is DVKVTQSSRYLVKRTGEKVFLECVQDMDHENMFWYRQDPGLGLRLIYFSYDVKMKEKGDIPEGYSVSREKKERFSLILESASTNQTSMYLCASSLVVAHEQYFGPGTRLTVT.

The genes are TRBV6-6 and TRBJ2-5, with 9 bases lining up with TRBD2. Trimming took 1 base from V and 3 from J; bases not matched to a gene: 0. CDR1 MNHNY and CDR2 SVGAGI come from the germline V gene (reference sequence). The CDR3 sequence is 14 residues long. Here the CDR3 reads CASSYLAGEETQYF. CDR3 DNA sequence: TGTGCCAGCAGTTACTTAGCGGGAGAAGAGACCCAGTACTTC.

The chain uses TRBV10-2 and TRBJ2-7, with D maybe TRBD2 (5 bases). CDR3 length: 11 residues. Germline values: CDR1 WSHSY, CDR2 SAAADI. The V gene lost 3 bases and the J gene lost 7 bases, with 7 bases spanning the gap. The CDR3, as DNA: TGCGCCAGCAGTGAAAGGGAGGAGCAGTACTTC. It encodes CASSEREEQYF.

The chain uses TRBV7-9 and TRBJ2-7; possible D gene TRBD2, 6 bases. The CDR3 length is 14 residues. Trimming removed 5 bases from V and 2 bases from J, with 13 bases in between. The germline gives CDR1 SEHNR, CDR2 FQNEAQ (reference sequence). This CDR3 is CASSPGTPPYEQYF. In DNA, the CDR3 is TGTGCCAGCAGCCCCGGGACTCCCCCCTACGAGCAGTACTTC.

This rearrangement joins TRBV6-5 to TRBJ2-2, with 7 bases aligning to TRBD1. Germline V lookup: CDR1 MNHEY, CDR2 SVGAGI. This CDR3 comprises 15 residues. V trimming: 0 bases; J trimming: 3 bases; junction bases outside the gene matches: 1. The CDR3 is CASSYSQGDTGELFF. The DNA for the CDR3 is TGTGCCAGCAGTTACTCGCAGGGGGACACCGGGGAGCTGTTTTTT.

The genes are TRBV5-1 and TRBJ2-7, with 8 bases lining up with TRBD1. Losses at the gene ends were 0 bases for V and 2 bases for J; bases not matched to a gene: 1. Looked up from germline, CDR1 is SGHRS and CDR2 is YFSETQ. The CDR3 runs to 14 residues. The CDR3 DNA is TGCGCCAGCAGCTTGGGACAGGGGCCCTACGAGCAGTACTTC. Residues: CASSLGQGPYEQYF.

DNA for the CDR3: TGTGCCAGCAGCGCATTGTCGGCTCACACCGGGGAGCTGTTTTTT. This translates into CASSALSAHTGELFF. This chain uses TRBV9 with TRBJ2-2; D call uncertain. Trimming shortened V by 3 bases and J by 3 bases, and 12 bases separated the two germline ends. Germline CDR1 SGDLS, CDR2 YYNGEE. The CDR3 is 15 amino acids.

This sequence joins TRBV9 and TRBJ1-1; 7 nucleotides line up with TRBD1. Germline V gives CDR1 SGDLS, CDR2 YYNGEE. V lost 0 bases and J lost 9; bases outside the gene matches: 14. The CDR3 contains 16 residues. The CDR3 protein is CASSVVQGGQGGKAFF. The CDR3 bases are TGTGCCAGCAGCGTAGTCCAAGGGGGCCAGGGTGGTAAAGCTTTCTTT.

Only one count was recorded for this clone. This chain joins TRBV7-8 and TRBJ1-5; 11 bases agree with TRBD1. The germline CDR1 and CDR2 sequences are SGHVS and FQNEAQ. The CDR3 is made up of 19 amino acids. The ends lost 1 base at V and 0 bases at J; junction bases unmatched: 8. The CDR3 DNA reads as TGTGCCAGCAGCTTAGTCGGGACAGGGGGAATCTATAGCAATCAGCCCCAGCATTTT. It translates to CASSLVGTGGIYSNQPQHF.

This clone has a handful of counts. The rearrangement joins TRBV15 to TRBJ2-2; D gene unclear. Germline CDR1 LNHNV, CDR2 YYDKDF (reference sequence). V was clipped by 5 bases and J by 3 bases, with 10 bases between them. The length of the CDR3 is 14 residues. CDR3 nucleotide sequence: TGTGCCACCAGCGGTACAGCGCACACCGGGGAGCTGTTTTTT. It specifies CATSGTAHTGELFF.

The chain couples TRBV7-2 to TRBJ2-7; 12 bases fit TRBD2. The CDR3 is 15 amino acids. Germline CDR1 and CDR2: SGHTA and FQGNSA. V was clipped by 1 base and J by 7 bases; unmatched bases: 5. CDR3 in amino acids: CASSLGLAGVSEQYF. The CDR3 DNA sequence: TGTGCCAGCAGCTTAGGACTAGCGGGAGTGTCTGAGCAGTACTTC.

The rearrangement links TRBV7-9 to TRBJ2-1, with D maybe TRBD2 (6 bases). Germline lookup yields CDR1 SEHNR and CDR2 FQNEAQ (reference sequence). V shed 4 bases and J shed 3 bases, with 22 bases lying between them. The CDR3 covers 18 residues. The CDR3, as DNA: TGTGCCAGCAGCTCCCCAGGGCCGGGGGTCCTCGACTACAATGAGCAGTTCTTC. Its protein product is CASSSPGPGVLDYNEQFF.

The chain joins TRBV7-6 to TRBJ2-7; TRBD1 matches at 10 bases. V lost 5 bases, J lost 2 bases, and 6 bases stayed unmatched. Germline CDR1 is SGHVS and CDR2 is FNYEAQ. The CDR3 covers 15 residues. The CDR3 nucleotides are TGTGCCAGCAGCCGGACAGGGGGAAGGGCCTACGAGCAGTACTTC. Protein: CASSRTGGRAYEQYF.

CDR3 bases: TGCGCCAGCAGCGGAGGCCAGCGGGGAGCCTACGAGCAGTACTTC. Translating gives CASSGGQRGAYEQYF. The V gene is TRBV4-1, the J gene TRBJ2-7; 7 bases line up with TRBD2. The germline V gene has CDR1 MGHRA and CDR2 YSYEKL. The CDR3 is 15 residues long. The ends lost 5 bases at V and 2 bases at J; junction bases unmatched: 9.

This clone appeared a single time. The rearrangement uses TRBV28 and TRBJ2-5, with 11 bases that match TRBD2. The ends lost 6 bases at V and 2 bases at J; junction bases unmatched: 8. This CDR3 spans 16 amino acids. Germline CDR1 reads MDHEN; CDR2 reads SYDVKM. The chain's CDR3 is CASSPTSGALQETQYF. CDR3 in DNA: TGTGCCAGCAGCCCGACTAGCGGGGCCCTACAAGAGACCCAGTACTTC.

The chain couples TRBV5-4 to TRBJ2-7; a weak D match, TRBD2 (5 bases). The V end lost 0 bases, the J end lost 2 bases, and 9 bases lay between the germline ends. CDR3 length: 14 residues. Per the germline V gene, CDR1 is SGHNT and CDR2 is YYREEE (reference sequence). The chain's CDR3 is CASSLEAGTYEQYF. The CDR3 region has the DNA TGTGCCAGCAGCTTGGAGGCGGGTACCTACGAGCAGTACTTC.

This chain's CDR3 is CASSPRQHYGYTF. DNA of the CDR3: TGTGCCAGTAGTCCACGACAGCACTATGGCTACACCTTC. This chain links TRBV19 with TRBJ1-2; the D gene is possibly TRBD1 (5 bases). This CDR3 has 13 residues. V lost 5 bases and J lost 3, with 10 bases in between. CDR1 and CDR2 from the germline V gene are LNHDA and SQIVND (reference sequence).

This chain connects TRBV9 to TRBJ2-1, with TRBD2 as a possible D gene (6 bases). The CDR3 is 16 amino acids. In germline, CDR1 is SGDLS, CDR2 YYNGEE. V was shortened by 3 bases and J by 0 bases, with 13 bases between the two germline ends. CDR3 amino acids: CASSGITSSSYNEQFF. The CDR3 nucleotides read TGTGCCAGCAGCGGGATCACTAGCTCCTCCTACAATGAGCAGTTCTTC. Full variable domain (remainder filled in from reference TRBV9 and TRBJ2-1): DSGVTQTPKHLITATGQRVTLRCSPRSGDLSVYWYQQSLDQGLQFLIQYYNGEERAKGNILERFSAQQFPDLHSELNLSSLELGDSALYFCASSGITSSSYNEQFFGPGTRLTVL.

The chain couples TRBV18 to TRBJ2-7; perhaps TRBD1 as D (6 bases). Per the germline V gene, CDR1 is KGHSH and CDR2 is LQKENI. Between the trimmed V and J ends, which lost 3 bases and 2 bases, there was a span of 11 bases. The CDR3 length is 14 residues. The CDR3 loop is CASSPIGQTYEQYF. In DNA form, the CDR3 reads TGTGCCAGCTCACCGATTGGACAGACCTACGAGCAGTACTTC.

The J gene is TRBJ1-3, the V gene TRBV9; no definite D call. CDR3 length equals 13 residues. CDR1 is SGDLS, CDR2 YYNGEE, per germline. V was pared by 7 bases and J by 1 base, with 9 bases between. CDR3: CASQEVSGNTIYF. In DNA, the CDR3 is TGTGCCAGCCAAGAGGTTTCTGGAAACACCATATATTTT.

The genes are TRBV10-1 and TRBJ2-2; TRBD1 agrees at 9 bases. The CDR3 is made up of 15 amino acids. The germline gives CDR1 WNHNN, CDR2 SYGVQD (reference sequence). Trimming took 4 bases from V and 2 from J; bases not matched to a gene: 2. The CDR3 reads CASSVTGGNTGELFF. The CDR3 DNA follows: TGCGCCAGCAGTGTTACAGGGGGCAACACCGGGGAGCTGTTTTTT.

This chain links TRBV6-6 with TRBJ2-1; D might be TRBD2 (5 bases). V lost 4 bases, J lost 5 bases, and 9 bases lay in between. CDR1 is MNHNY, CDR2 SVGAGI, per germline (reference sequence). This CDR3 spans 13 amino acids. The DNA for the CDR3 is TGTGCCAGCAGTTGGGAGCGGAACAATGAGCAGTTCTTC. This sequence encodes CASSWERNNEQFF.

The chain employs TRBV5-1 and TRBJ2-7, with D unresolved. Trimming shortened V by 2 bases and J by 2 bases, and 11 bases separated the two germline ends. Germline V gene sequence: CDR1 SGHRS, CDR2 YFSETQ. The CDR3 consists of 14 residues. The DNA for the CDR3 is TGCGCCAGCAGCTTTCCTGGTCGGACCTACGAGCAGTACTTC. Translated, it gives CASSFPGRTYEQYF.

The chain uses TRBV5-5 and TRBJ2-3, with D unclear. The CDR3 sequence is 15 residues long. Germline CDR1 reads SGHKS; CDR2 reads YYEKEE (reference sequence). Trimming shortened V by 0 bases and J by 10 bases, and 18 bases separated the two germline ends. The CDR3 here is CASSLEGPQVVSQYF. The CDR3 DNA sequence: TGTGCCAGCAGCTTGGAGGGCCCCCAGGTGGTATCGCAGTATTTT.